Below are 20 T cell receptor beta chains sequenced from a single sample in a study of Ad26.COV2.S vaccination and SARS-CoV-2 variants (TCRdb year 2021). In light of the paper, this sample's treatment or condition label describes: roughly 18 received Ad26.COV2.S at low or high dose, single or two shots; about five received placebo; per-sample allocation not given. For vaccine and placebo recipients, the sequenced repertoires came from samples collected on day 63 after the first injection. The method behind the library was the immunoSEQ multiplex PCR assay. TCRdb's version of the immuneACCESS table is confined to in-frame rearrangements and falls short of the full clone set. An unresolved V gene accounts for under half of the shortfall where checked; the remainder is of unknown origin. This sample is represented by some 250,000 clones; approximately 87% of them were singletons. Jointly, the top ten make up around 10% of the sample.

The sequencing here drew on peripheral blood, taken in a trial of Ad26.COV2.S vaccine versus placebo. The source is a person between 18 and 60 years old who received the Ad26.COV2.S COVID-19 vaccine or a placebo.

The rearrangement links TRBV28 to TRBJ2-3; a weak D match, TRBD1 (5 bases). Trimming removed 6 bases at V and 1 base at J, with 11 bases between. The germline gives CDR1 MDHEN, CDR2 SYDVKM. There are 14 residues in the CDR3. The CDR3 loop is CASSPDRRTDTQYF. CDR3 DNA sequence: TGTGCCAGCAGCCCCGACAGACGCACAGATACGCAGTATTTT.

J is TRBJ1-5 and V is TRBV6-6; D unresolved. Germline V lookup: CDR1 MNHNY, CDR2 SVGAGI (reference sequence). Between the trimmed V and J ends, which lost 6 bases and 4 bases, there was a span of 10 bases. The CDR3 contains 13 residues. The chain's CDR3 is CASSPLENQPQHF. The CDR3, as DNA: TGTGCCAGCAGCCCCTTAGAAAATCAGCCCCAGCATTTT.

V usage is TRBV28 and J usage is TRBJ2-5, with TRBD1 identical over 7 bases. Germline loops: CDR1 MDHEN, CDR2 SYDVKM. The CDR3 spans 14 residues. Trimming at V came to 5 bases and at J to 4 bases, leaving 7 bases not matched to a gene. Here the CDR3 DNA reads TGTGCCAGCAGTCCCTCTGACAGGGTAGAGACCCAGTACTTC. Translated, it gives CASSPSDRVETQYF.

In nucleotides, the CDR3 is TGTGCCAGCAGTTACAACAGGGGGCTTTACACTGAAGCTTTCTTT. The encoded protein is CASSYNRGLYTEAFF. V is TRBV11-2 and J is TRBJ1-1; 9 bases are shared with TRBD1. CDR1 is SGHAT and CDR2 is FQNNGV in the germline V gene. V was pared by 6 bases and J by 3 bases, with 8 bases of the junction left unmatched. The CDR3 contains 15 residues.

The chain couples TRBV7-2 to TRBJ2-3, with TRBD2 matching over 11 bases. The V segment lost 1 base and the J segment 3 bases; nucleotides outside the gene matches: 12. Germline V gene sequence: CDR1 SGHTA, CDR2 FQGNSA. The CDR3 contains 19 residues. The CDR3 DNA sequence: TGTGCCAGCAGCTTAGAAGTGGGGATAGCGGGAGGGAGAACAGATACGCAGTATTTT. Protein sequence: CASSLEVGIAGGRTDTQYF.

CDR3: CASSATGGETEAFF. The CDR3 nucleotides read TGTGCCAGCAGTGCCACCGGGGGGGAGACTGAAGCTTTCTTT. The V gene is TRBV2, the J gene TRBJ1-1; possibly TRBD1 for D (5 bases). This CDR3 region has 14 residues. Germline V gene lookup returns CDR1 SNHLY and CDR2 FYNNEI. V lost 4 bases and J lost 5, with 14 bases in between.

The chain combines TRBV5-5 with TRBJ2-5; tentatively, D is TRBD1 (6 bases). Germline V gene sequence: CDR1 SGHKS, CDR2 YYEKEE (reference sequence). V dropped 5 bases and J dropped 4 bases, with 21 bases sitting between them. This CDR3 comprises 16 residues. The CDR3 reads CASRTPGYRDPETQYF. The CDR3 DNA reads as TGTGCCAGCAGGACCCCTGGGTACAGGGACCCAGAGACCCAGTACTTC.

The V and J genes are TRBV5-5 and TRBJ2-2, with 8 positions matching TRBD2. This CDR3 region has 16 residues. Unmatched junction bases numbered 11, after V lost 4 bases and J lost 6 bases. Per germline, CDR1 SGHKS and CDR2 YYEKEE (reference sequence). CDR3 in DNA: TGTGCCAGCAGCCCTACCGGCGGGAGGTCCGCCGGGGAGCTGTTTTTT. This codes for CASSPTGGRSAGELFF. Supplemented by reference TRBV5-5 and TRBJ2-2, the full variable domain reads DAGVTQSPTHLIKTRGQQVTLRCSPISGHKSVSWYQQVLGQGPQFIFQYYEKEERGRGNFPDRFSARQFPNYSSELNVNALLLGDSALYLCASSPTGGRSAGELFFGEGSRLTVL.

The chain is built from TRBV11-2 and TRBJ2-1; D call uncertain. The CDR3 loop spans 14 amino acids. Germline V gene data show CDR1 as SGHAT and CDR2 as FQNNGV. V lost 6 bases and J 0 bases, leaving 9 bases between the germline ends. DNA for the CDR3: TGTGCCAGCAGTCTTCAATCCTCCTACAATGAGCAGTTCTTC. Translating gives CASSLQSSYNEQFF.

The V and J genes are TRBV7-3 and TRBJ1-5; the D gene is possibly TRBD1 (5 bases). Deletions cut 2 bases from V and 1 base from J, with 21 bases between. Germline V lookup: CDR1 SGHTA, CDR2 FQGTGA. The CDR3 totals 19 residues. The CDR3 nucleotides read TGTGCCAGCAGCTTACCAAAGGGTAAGGGGCCCCGAAGCAATCAGCCCCAGCATTTT. This encodes CASSLPKGKGPRSNQPQHF.

The genes are TRBV6-5 and TRBJ2-7; D unresolved. The germline V gene encodes CDR1 MNHEY and CDR2 SVGAGI. The CDR3 covers 15 residues. Trimming removed 7 bases from V and 2 bases from J, with 18 bases in between. In nucleotides, the CDR3 is TGTGCCAGCACCCGAACGACCGGGTCTCCCTACGAGCAGTACTTC. Translation: CASTRTTGSPYEQYF.

The V call is TRBV5-4, the J call TRBJ2-3; the match to TRBD2 covers 11 bases. V lost 1 base and J lost 1; bases outside the gene matches: 5. CDR3 length: 17 amino acids. CDR1 and CDR2 from the germline V gene are SGHNT and YYREEE (reference sequence). For the CDR3, the DNA is TGTGCCAGCAGCTTGATGCTAGCGGGAGGTGGCACAGATACGCAGTATTTT. It specifies CASSLMLAGGGTDTQYF. The full variable domain, its missing parts supplied by reference TRBV5-4 and TRBJ2-3, is ETGVTQSPTHLIKTRGQQVTLRCSSQSGHNTVSWYQQALGQGPQFIFQYYREEENGRGNFPPRFSGLQFPNYSSELNVNALELDDSALYLCASSLMLAGGGTDTQYFGPGTRLTVL.

The chain is built from TRBV11-3 and TRBJ1-1, with D unresolved. V was trimmed by 5 bases and J by 5 bases, leaving 15 bases between them. Germline V lookup: CDR1 SGHNT, CDR2 YENEEA. This CDR3 region has 14 residues. The CDR3 DNA reads as TGTGCCAGCAGCCGGGGATCGGGTCGGACTGAAGCTTTCTTT. Translated, it gives CASSRGSGRTEAFF.

This clone was counted a few times. This sequence joins TRBV29-1 and TRBJ2-6; no clear D gene. The CDR3 is 12 residues long. Between the trimmed V and J ends, which lost 4 bases and 3 bases, there was a span of 4 bases. Germline V gene sequence: CDR1 SQVTM, CDR2 ANQGSEA. DNA of the CDR3: TGCAGCGTTGTATTTGGGGCCAACGTCCTGACTTTC. Translating gives CSVVFGANVLTF.

The chain joins TRBV19 to TRBJ1-2, with 9 bases aligning to TRBD1. CDR3 length: 16 residues. V was pared by 4 bases and J by 2 bases, with 8 bases of the junction left unmatched. In germline, CDR1 is LNHDA, CDR2 SQIVND (reference sequence). CDR3 protein: CASSKGTGRENYGYTF. The DNA for the CDR3 is TGTGCCAGTAGTAAGGGGACAGGGAGGGAAAACTATGGCTACACCTTC.

The genes are TRBV6-5 and TRBJ2-5; 8 bases are a match to TRBD1. This CDR3 contains 13 residues. CDR1 MNHEY and CDR2 SVGAGI come from the germline V gene. V dropped 5 bases and J dropped 5; count of bases not matched to a gene: 4. In DNA, the CDR3 is TGTGCCAGCAGTCCCAGGGGGCTCGAGACCCAGTACTTC. Encoded protein: CASSPRGLETQYF.

The chain joins TRBV19 to TRBJ2-7; TRBD1 aligns across 12 bases. CDR3 length equals 15 residues. The germline V gene encodes CDR1 LNHDA and CDR2 SQIVND (reference sequence). The J segment lost 7 bases and the V segment lost 5 bases, leaving 9 bases of the junction unmatched. CDR3 DNA: TGTGCCAGTAGTCCACCGGGACAGGGGGCAGGGGAGCAGTACTTC. Translated: CASSPPGQGAGEQYF. Full variable domain (remainder filled in from reference TRBV19 and TRBJ2-7): DGGITQSPKYLFRKEGQNVTLSCEQNLNHDAMYWYRQDPGQGLRLIYYSQIVNDFQKGDIAEGYSVSREKKESFPLTVTSAQKNPTAFYLCASSPPGQGAGEQYFGPGTRLTVT.

The chain recombines TRBV6-6 with TRBJ2-7, with D hard to call. This CDR3 comprises 18 residues. V lost 5 bases, J lost 3 bases, and 26 bases lay in between. From germline, CDR1 is MNHNY and CDR2 SVGAGI (reference sequence). The chain's CDR3 is CASSPTIPGGAYYYEQYF. The CDR3 bases are TGTGCCAGCAGTCCAACCATCCCCGGCGGAGCTTATTACTACGAGCAGTACTTC.

V gene TRBV19 combines with J gene TRBJ2-1, with D unclear. The V gene's germline CDR1 is LNHDA and CDR2 SQIVND (reference sequence). V was trimmed by 0 bases and J by 3 bases, leaving 9 bases between them. The CDR3 is 15 amino acids. CDR3 residues: CASSIDPPGYNEQFF. CDR3 DNA sequence: TGTGCCAGTAGTATAGATCCCCCGGGCTACAATGAGCAGTTCTTC.

This rearrangement joins TRBV12-3 or TRBV12-4 to TRBJ2-5; 9 bases align to TRBD1. The V and J ends lost 7 bases and 5 bases, in that order; junction bases with no gene match: 5. CDR3 length equals 13 residues. CDR3 amino acids: CASKDRGWETQYF. CDR3 coding DNA: TGTGCCAGCAAGGACAGGGGTTGGGAGACCCAGTACTTC.